Presented here are 6 T cell receptor beta chains from one specimen sequenced in a study of CD4 and CD8 cells across lung adenocarcinoma regions (dated by TCRdb to the late 2010s). Library generation was performed with PCR. The instrument given in TCRdb is HiSeq X Ten. Through fastp at Q25 and MiXCR, TCRdb rebuilt clones from the public reads, retaining in-frame beta chains. Rows with one shared CDR3 protein collapse into an entry with the most common genes and DNA. The sample table lists 20,000 to 25,000 distinct CDR3 sequences, around 51% of them with a count of one. Clones ranked in the top ten supply about a quarter of the sample. What was sequenced was CD8+ T cells from the center of a lung tumor. Explained via the paper, the cell subset or site label denotes: tumor center region. The receptors derive from a female donor with lung adenocarcinoma. The CD4 and CD8 labels of this study may be unreliable.

The chain couples TRBV6-8 to TRBJ2-5; perhaps TRBD1 as D (6 bases). V was trimmed by 6 bases and J by 7 bases, leaving 24 bases between them. The CDR3 has 16 amino acids. Per germline, CDR1 MNHGY and CDR2 SAAAGT. The CDR3 reads CASRGHGGRARVTQYF. CDR3 bases: TGTGCCAGCAGGGGGCATGGGGGCCGTGCCAGAGTGACCCAGTACTTC.

Notes on this clonotype: Its ends do not fully match the called genes, so a read error is possible. The chain recombines TRBV10-1 with TRBJ1-2, with 8 bases that match TRBD1. The CDR3 contains 14 residues. In germline, CDR1 is WNHNN, CDR2 SYGVQD (reference sequence). The CDR3, as DNA: TGCGCCAGCAGTGAGTCGATTACAGGGGGAGTCCCCTCCTTC. It is translated as CASSESITGGVPSF.

Remarks on this clonotype: One base away lies a much larger clone, so this may be a sequencing read error. The chain links TRBV12-3 or TRBV12-4 to TRBJ2-4, with D unclear. The J call may be wrong; the DNA end is better matched by TRBJ2-1. The CDR3 loop spans 12 amino acids. CDR3 sequence (DNA): TGTGCCAGCAGTTTAGGGGCCCTGACCCAGTTCTTC. It encodes CASSLGALTQFF.

This clonotype is large (0.1 to 1%). V and J are TRBV27 and TRBJ2-3, with 7 nucleotides matching TRBD2. Germline V gene data show CDR1 as MNHEY and CDR2 as SMNVEV (reference sequence). V lost 7 bases to trimming and J lost 4 bases; unmatched junction nucleotides: 5. This CDR3 comprises 13 residues. The CDR3 nucleotides are TGTGCCAGCACCCCGACTAGCTCAGATACGCAGTATTTT. Its protein product is CASTPTSSDTQYF.

The chain combines TRBV4-1 with TRBJ2-3; a weak D match, TRBD1 (6 bases). The CDR3 contains 15 residues. The ends were cut back, 0 bases at V and 5 bases at J, with 12 bases in the middle. CDR1 and CDR2 (germline): MGHRA, YSYEKL. CDR3 loop: CASSQEHRAGDTQYF. The CDR3 nucleotides read TGCGCCAGCAGCCAAGAGCACAGGGCCGGAGATACGCAGTATTTT.

This clonotype was observed a single time. This chain joins TRBV7-2 and TRBJ2-1; 8 bases fit TRBD2. The V segment lost 11 bases and the J segment 12 bases; nucleotides outside the gene matches: 21. CDR1 and CDR2 from the germline V gene are SGHTA and FQGNSA. The CDR3 runs to 15 residues. In DNA form, the CDR3 reads TGTGCCCGCGTCTCGGGGGGGTGGGCCAAAGACACGCAGTTCTTC. This translates into CARVSGGWAKDTQFF.